What follows are 18 T cell receptor beta chains derived from one specimen sequenced in a study of cytomegalovirus exposure and HLA in healthy donors. PCR amplification relied on 60 Vbeta primers (plus 13 Jbeta primers). The repertoire was sequenced with immunoSEQ multiplex PCR; TCRdb's copy has only in-frame clones and lacks some. This sample has 160,000 or so clones; around three quarters occur once, and the top ten carry around 2.2%. Sequencing used PBMCs. The receptors originated from a man aged 50 or older in good health and CMV-seropositive.

The genes are TRBV4-2 and TRBJ2-7; 7 bases agree with TRBD2. Germline values: CDR1 LGHNA, CDR2 YNFKEQ. The ends lost 6 bases at V and 3 bases at J; junction bases unmatched: 8. This CDR3 comprises 14 residues. CDR3 residues: CASRGGDLFYEQYF. As DNA, the CDR3 is TGTGCCAGCAGGGGGGGGGACCTATTCTACGAGCAGTACTTC.

The V and J genes are TRBV28 and TRBJ2-2, with D perhaps matching TRBD2 (5 bases). V was shortened by 7 bases and J by 1 base, with 7 bases between the two germline ends. This CDR3 comprises 13 residues. Looked up from germline, CDR1 is MDHEN and CDR2 is SYDVKM. CDR3 DNA sequence: TGTGCCAGCAATAGCGAGAACACCGGGGAGCTGTTTTTT. Its translation: CASNSENTGELFF.

The chain carries TRBV7-2 and TRBJ2-5; 9 bases match TRBD2. The germline gives CDR1 SGHTA, CDR2 FQGNSA. The trim removed 1 base at V and 6 bases at J, leaving 6 bases unmatched. This CDR3 spans 15 amino acids. The CDR3: CASSLGGGGAKTQYF. The CDR3 nucleotides read TGTGCCAGCAGCTTAGGCGGCGGGGGGGCGAAGACCCAGTACTTC.

The chain links TRBV10-3 to TRBJ2-7; a possible D gene is TRBD1 (6 bases). The CDR3 runs 16 residues. Germline CDR1 is ENHRY and CDR2 is SYGVKD. Trimming pared 0 bases from V and 0 bases from J, leaving 12 bases between. Here the CDR3 DNA reads TGTGCCATCAGTGAGTCTCGGACAGAAAGCTCCTACGAGCAGTACTTC. This encodes CAISESRTESSYEQYF.

The gene calls are TRBV27 and TRBJ2-7, with D tentatively TRBD1 (5 bases). V lost 6 bases, J lost 0 bases, and 12 bases lay in between. Germline-derived CDR1 and CDR2 are MNHEY and SMNVEV (reference sequence). The length of the CDR3 is 14 residues. The CDR3 region is CASSPVDSSYEQYF. The CDR3 DNA follows: TGTGCCAGCAGCCCAGTCGACAGCTCCTACGAGCAGTACTTC.

J is TRBJ2-1 and V is TRBV19; 12 bases line up with TRBD2. Germline V gene data show CDR1 as LNHDA and CDR2 as SQIVND (reference sequence). This CDR3 is 16 amino acids long. After removal of 4 bases from V and 6 bases from J, the junction contained 7 bases not matched to a gene. The CDR3 sequence is CASSSQTSGGFNEQFF. CDR3 sequence (DNA): TGTGCCAGTAGTAGTCAGACTAGCGGGGGTTTCAATGAGCAGTTCTTC.

CDR3 in DNA: TGTGCCAGCAGCCAACAGCGACTTTACTCTGGGGCCAACGTCCTGACTTTC. It translates to CASSQQRLYSGANVLTF. The chain couples TRBV14 to TRBJ2-6; D gene ambiguous. The ends were cut back, 2 bases at V and 0 bases at J, with 11 bases in the middle. The length of the CDR3 is 17 residues. Looked up from germline, CDR1 is SGHDN and CDR2 is FVKESK.

J is TRBJ2-1 and V is TRBV4-3; D may be TRBD1 (5 bases). V was trimmed by 8 bases and J by 0 bases, leaving 14 bases between them. This CDR3 region has 15 residues. In germline, CDR1 is LGHNA, CDR2 YSLEER. In DNA form, the CDR3 reads TGCGCCAGCGGCGACAGCGCCAGCTCCTACAATGAGCAGTTCTTC. It translates to CASGDSASSYNEQFF.

The rearrangement joins TRBV28 to TRBJ2-7; 7 nucleotides align to TRBD1. With V trimmed by 6 bases and J by 10 bases, 9 bases remained unmatched. Per germline, CDR1 MDHEN and CDR2 SYDVKM. CDR3 length: 12 residues. The CDR3 DNA reads as TGTGCCAGCAGCTCGGACAGGCGGAGTCAGTACTTC. It translates to CASSSDRRSQYF.

The chain is built from TRBV18 and TRBJ1-1; maybe TRBD1 (5 bases). The CDR3 covers 15 residues. The V end was cut by 2 bases, the J end by 4 bases, with 14 bases between. The V gene's germline CDR1 is KGHSH and CDR2 LQKENI. In nucleotides, the CDR3 is TGTGCCAGCTCACCAGCCGCAGGGATCCCCACTGAAGCTTTCTTT. Translating it yields CASSPAAGIPTEAFF.

This clone was recorded only once. The chain joins TRBV5-1 to TRBJ2-5; 9 positions match TRBD1. CDR1 SGHRS and CDR2 YFSETQ come from the germline V gene. V lost 4 bases, J lost 2 bases, and 6 bases stayed unmatched. The length of the CDR3 is 15 residues. CDR3 sequence: CASSRDRVVQETQYF. DNA for the CDR3: TGCGCCAGCAGCAGGGACAGGGTGGTTCAAGAGACCCAGTACTTC.

The rearrangement joins TRBV7-6 to TRBJ2-5, with 11 bases identical to TRBD2. Losses at the gene ends were 5 bases for V and 1 base for J; bases not matched to a gene: 6. The V gene's germline CDR1 is SGHVS and CDR2 FNYEAQ. The CDR3 has 16 residues. CDR3 nucleotides: TGTGCCAGCAGCCGGGGACTAGCGGACCCCCAAGAGACCCAGTACTTC. This translates into CASSRGLADPQETQYF. Supplemented by reference TRBV7-6 and TRBJ2-5, the full variable domain reads GAGVSQSPRYKVTKRGQDVALRCDPISGHVSLYWYRQALGQGPEFLTYFNYEAQQDKSGLPNDRFSAERPEGSISTLTIQRTEQRDSAMYRCASSRGLADPQETQYFGPGTRLLVL.

V is TRBV7-9 and J is TRBJ2-5; TRBD1 agrees at 10 bases. Germline V CDR1 and CDR2: SEHNR, FQNEAQ (reference sequence). The CDR3 has 15 residues. The trim removed 4 bases at V and 4 bases at J, leaving 6 bases unmatched. DNA for the CDR3: TGTGCCAGCAGCTACGGGACAGGGGTTGGAGAGACCCAGTACTTC. Its translation is CASSYGTGVGETQYF.

This clone has a single count. The V gene is TRBV4-2, the J gene TRBJ1-2; 9 bases fit TRBD1. The CDR3 sequence is 17 residues long. Per germline, CDR1 LGHNA and CDR2 YNFKEQ. V lost 0 bases, J lost 5 bases, and 10 bases stayed unmatched. CDR3 sequence reads: CASSQEAAGTGIYGYTF. Written as DNA, the CDR3 is TGTGCCAGCAGCCAAGAGGCAGCCGGGACAGGGATTTATGGCTACACCTTC.

The V gene is TRBV30, the J gene TRBJ1-5, with D perhaps TRBD1 (6 bases). CDR1 and CDR2 (germline): GTSNPN, SVGIG (reference sequence). Trimming pared 5 bases from V and 5 bases from J, leaving 19 bases between. The CDR3 is 15 amino acids. The DNA of the CDR3 is TGTGCCTGGGGGGGGGCCCAGGGTTCGGATCAGCCCCAGCATTTT. Protein sequence: CAWGGAQGSDQPQHF.

The V gene is TRBV5-4, the J gene TRBJ2-5; TRBD2 matches 7 bases. Trimming cost V 2 bases and J 0 bases; bases outside gene matches: 10. The length of the CDR3 is 17 residues. In germline, CDR1 is SGHNT, CDR2 YYREEE (reference sequence). The CDR3 region has the DNA TGTGCCAGCAGCTTAGCGGGGCGGCGCGGATACCAAGAGACCCAGTACTTC. It specifies CASSLAGRRGYQETQYF.

This chain uses TRBV5-1 with TRBJ2-2, with D perhaps matching TRBD2 (5 bases). The CDR3 runs 13 residues. Trimming left V 4 bases short and J 7 bases short, with 11 bases between. Germline lookup yields CDR1 SGHRS and CDR2 YFSETQ. The CDR3 region is CASSIEGDGELFF. In DNA form, the CDR3 reads TGCGCCAGCAGCATCGAGGGTGACGGGGAGCTGTTTTTT.

The table lists this clone with a few counts. The CDR3 protein is CSVLREGARGELFF. For the CDR3, the DNA is TGCAGCGTTCTACGAGAGGGGGCGCGCGGGGAGCTGTTTTTT. J is TRBJ2-2 and V is TRBV29-1, with TRBD1 identical over 7 bases. Germline V gene sequence: CDR1 SQVTM, CDR2 ANQGSEA. The CDR3 has 14 amino acids. V gave up 5 bases and J gave up 7 bases; unmatched junction bases: 10.